The 24 T cell receptor beta chains in this list originate from one sample, sequenced in a study of T-cell memory formation after mild COVID-19. TCRdb fed the 5' RACE reads into MiXCR, producing one record per CDR3 protein. The sample has about half a million distinct CDR3 sequences, approximately 18% seen once. Material for sequencing was PBMCs or a T cell subset sorted from them (not recorded which). These receptor sequences come from an adult woman who had mild COVID-19 (a few samples of this study predate the infection). Cell type and time point are not known.

This clonotype was seen a handful of times. J is TRBJ2-1 and V is TRBV5-1, with D perhaps matching TRBD2 (5 bases). The CDR3 runs 16 residues. Germline CDR1 is SGHRS and CDR2 is YFSETQ. V was shortened by 7 bases and J by 5 bases, with 22 bases between the two germline ends. CDR3 nucleotide sequence: TGCGCCAGCGAGGACGGCCAGTCTAGCCGAAACAATGAGCAGTTCTTC. Translated, it gives CASEDGQSSRNNEQFF.

The V and J genes are TRBV7-9 and TRBJ1-2; TRBD1 agrees at 7 bases. Germline V gene sequence: CDR1 SEHNR, CDR2 FQNEAQ (reference sequence). This CDR3 is 16 amino acids long. The junction had 15 bases not matched to a gene; V was cut back by 5 bases and J by 6 bases. For the CDR3, the DNA is TGTGCCAGCAGCCCCCAGGGGGGACGCGGGAACCATGGCTACACCTTC. Protein sequence: CASSPQGGRGNHGYTF.

The rearrangement links TRBV13 to TRBJ1-4, with 8 bases matching TRBD1. J gave up 0 bases and V 3 bases, and 3 bases lay outside the gene matches. The CDR3 length is 16 residues. Germline assignment: CDR1 PRHDT and CDR2 FYEKMQ (reference sequence). The CDR3 loop reads CASSLGQVSTNEKLFF. CDR3 in DNA: TGTGCCAGCAGCTTGGGACAGGTCTCAACTAATGAAAAACTGTTTTTT.

In this sample, this clonotype turned up a few times. The genes are TRBV20-1 and TRBJ1-2; a possible D gene is TRBD1 (5 bases). The germline V gene has CDR1 DFQATT and CDR2 SNEGSKA (reference sequence). This CDR3 is built from 15 residues. Trimming pared 0 bases from V and 0 bases from J, leaving 11 bases between. The CDR3 bases are TGCAGTGCTAGAGACCTTGACAGCTCTAACTATGGCTACACCTTC. This encodes CSARDLDSSNYGYTF.

This clonotype was detected a few times. V and J are TRBV7-2 and TRBJ2-3, with no clear D. CDR3 length: 13 residues. V lost 3 bases and J lost 2, with 6 bases in between. The V gene's germline CDR1 is SGHTA and CDR2 FQGNSA. For the CDR3, the DNA is TGTGCCAGCAGCTTCTCCTACACAGATACGCAGTATTTT. Translating it yields CASSFSYTDTQYF.

V gene TRBV20-1 combines with J gene TRBJ1-5; the D is unclear. Germline CDR1 is DFQATT and CDR2 is SNEGSKA (reference sequence). V lost 7 bases to trimming and J lost 0 bases, with 16 bases between them. The CDR3 contains 15 residues. This CDR3 reads CSVPGGRISNQPQHF. In DNA, the CDR3 is TGCAGTGTGCCGGGAGGGCGTATTAGCAATCAGCCCCAGCATTTT.

This sequence joins TRBV15 and TRBJ2-7; TRBD2 matches 14 bases. Germline CDR1 is LNHNV and CDR2 is YYDKDF (reference sequence). This CDR3 has 15 amino acids. V shed 3 bases, J shed 5 bases, and the junction held 3 bases outside the gene matches. The CDR3 protein is CATSSRLAGGHEQYF. The CDR3 DNA follows: TGTGCCACCAGCAGCCGACTAGCGGGAGGGCACGAGCAGTACTTC.

This clonotype has just a few counts. The CDR3 sequence: CASSPPGVGETQYF. The CDR3 DNA reads TGTGCCAGCAGTCCCCCAGGTGTCGGAGAGACCCAGTACTTC. This chain joins TRBV12-3 or TRBV12-4 and TRBJ2-5; D is unresolved. The CDR3 totals 14 residues. The V gene lost 5 bases and the J gene lost 4 bases, with 14 bases spanning the gap.

The J gene is TRBJ2-5, the V gene TRBV7-8; 10 positions match TRBD2. Trimming removed 1 base from V and 5 bases from J; junction bases left unmatched: 10. The germline gives CDR1 SGHVS, CDR2 FQNEAQ. The CDR3 is 17 residues long. DNA of the CDR3: TGTGCCAGCAGCTTAGAGGCGAGCGGGAGGGCCGGGGAGACCCAGTACTTC. This sequence encodes CASSLEASGRAGETQYF.

V usage is TRBV4-1 and J usage is TRBJ2-2; tentatively, D is TRBD1 or TRBD2 (5 bases each). Trimming shortened V by 1 base and J by 7 bases, and 22 bases separated the two germline ends. Germline CDR1 and CDR2: MGHRA and YSYEKL. The CDR3 has 18 amino acids. CDR3 DNA: TGCGCCAGCAGCCAAGTGGGGCTCCGAGGACTGACTGACGGGGAGCTGTTTTTT. This codes for CASSQVGLRGLTDGELFF.

The V and J genes are TRBV24-1 and TRBJ2-1, with TRBD2 matching over 8 bases. CDR3 length equals 19 residues. The V and J ends lost 2 bases and 0 bases, in that order; junction bases with no gene match: 11. Germline CDR1 reads KGHDR; CDR2 reads SFDVKD. CDR3 coding DNA: TGTGCCACCAGTGATTCCCCCGGGGGGGGAACAAGCTCCTACAATGAGCAGTTCTTC. Its protein product is CATSDSPGGGTSSYNEQFF.

The CDR3 loop is CASSVRDLLPGELFF. The CDR3 nucleotides read TGTGCCAGCAGCGTCCGGGACCTCCTCCCCGGGGAGCTGTTTTTT. The J gene is TRBJ2-2, the V gene TRBV7-9; D is possibly TRBD1 or TRBD2 (5 bases each). The CDR3 loop spans 15 amino acids. The V gene's germline CDR1 is SEHNR and CDR2 FQNEAQ (reference sequence). Trimming removed 5 bases at V and 6 bases at J, with 16 bases between.

J is TRBJ2-5 and V is TRBV27, with D uncertain. Deletions cut 1 base from V and 2 bases from J, with 8 bases between. Looked up from germline, CDR1 is MNHEY and CDR2 is SMNVEV (reference sequence). The CDR3 has 14 amino acids. CDR3 coding DNA: TGTGCCAGCAGTTTATTGCCTGCGCAAGAGACCCAGTACTTC. This codes for CASSLLPAQETQYF.

This clonotype was recorded a few times. This chain connects TRBV24-1 to TRBJ2-1, with D uncertain. Germline loops: CDR1 KGHDR, CDR2 SFDVKD. V was clipped by 4 bases and J by 10 bases, with 10 bases between them. The CDR3 runs 12 residues. DNA for the CDR3: TGTGCCACCAGTGACCCGTTACAGGAGCAGTTCTTC. Encoded protein: CATSDPLQEQFF.

The chain couples TRBV25-1 to TRBJ2-7, with 9 positions matching TRBD1. The CDR3 loop spans 14 amino acids. With 4 bases clipped from V and 3 bases from J, the junction kept 4 bases outside the gene matches. Per the germline V gene, CDR1 is MGHDK and CDR2 is SYGVNS. The CDR3 DNA sequence: TGTGCCAGCAGTGGGGGGACAGGGAACTACGAGCAGTACTTC. This sequence encodes CASSGGTGNYEQYF.

This clonotype was observed a few times. The rearrangement uses TRBV6-2 or TRBV6-3 and TRBJ1-5; TRBD1 matches 8 bases. V trimming: 8 bases; J trimming: 4 bases; junction bases outside the gene matches: 13. Looked up from germline, CDR1 is MNHEY and CDR2 is SVGEGT. This CDR3 is built from 16 residues. The CDR3 sequence is CASSHPRGPGNQPQHF. DNA for the CDR3: TGTGCCAGCTCTCACCCCAGGGGGCCGGGTAATCAGCCCCAGCATTTT.

V gene TRBV19 combines with J gene TRBJ2-7; TRBD2 aligns across 11 bases. Unmatched junction bases numbered 17, after V lost 1 base and J lost 3 bases. There are 20 residues in the CDR3. CDR1 and CDR2 (germline): LNHDA, SQIVND (reference sequence). Here the CDR3 DNA reads TGTGCCAGTAGTATAGCCCTCTTTGGAGTAGCGGGAGGGCTCAGCTACGAGCAGTACTTC. It specifies CASSIALFGVAGGLSYEQYF.

This chain links TRBV18 with TRBJ2-5, with 13 bases that match TRBD2. Per the germline V gene, CDR1 is KGHSH and CDR2 is LQKENI. Trimming removed 3 bases from V and 5 bases from J; junction bases left unmatched: 3. This CDR3 is built from 15 residues. This CDR3 is CASSPSGLAGETQYF. CDR3 nucleotides: TGTGCCAGCTCACCGTCGGGACTAGCGGGGGAGACCCAGTACTTC. Variable domain in full (rest from reference TRBV18 and TRBJ2-5): NAGVMQNPRHLVRRRGQEARLRCSPMKGHSHVYWYRQLPEEGLKFMVYLQKENIIDESGMPKERFSAEFPKEGPSILRIQQVVRGDSAAYFCASSPSGLAGETQYFGPGTRLLVL.

Ten or more counts support this clonotype. The chain carries TRBV7-9 and TRBJ1-1, with D perhaps matching TRBD1 (5 bases). The CDR3 loop spans 14 amino acids. V was cut by 2 bases and J by 6 bases, with 13 bases left in between. Per germline, CDR1 SEHNR and CDR2 FQNEAQ (reference sequence). CDR3 sequence reads: CASSLYERDPEAFF. CDR3 DNA: TGTGCCAGCAGCTTATATGAGAGGGACCCTGAAGCTTTCTTT.

Comment on this clonotype: Sequence at one end of the junction differs from germline and may be a read error. The chain links TRBV29-1 to TRBJ1-1, with a possible D match to TRBD1 (5 bases). CDR3 length equals 14 residues. Per germline, CDR1 SQVTM and CDR2 ANQGSEA. The CDR3 here is CSVEDPAQFREGIF. CDR3 nucleotides: TGCAGCGTTGAAGATCCTGCGCAGTTCCGTGAGGGGATCTTT.

This clonotype was counted a few times. The J gene is TRBJ1-1, the V gene TRBV4-3; TRBD1 agrees at 8 bases. V was pared by 0 bases and J by 7 bases, with 10 bases of the junction left unmatched. This CDR3 has 16 residues. Per the germline V gene, CDR1 is LGHNA and CDR2 is YSLEER. CDR3 DNA sequence: TGCGCCAGCAGCCAAGATCACGGGACAGGCTACGTTGAAGCTTTCTTT. Its translation: CASSQDHGTGYVEAFF.

V and J are TRBV24-1 and TRBJ2-5; TRBD2 matches at 8 bases. With 4 bases clipped from V and 5 bases from J, the junction kept 11 bases outside the gene matches. The germline V gene has CDR1 KGHDR and CDR2 SFDVKD. CDR3 size: 16 residues. Here the CDR3 reads CATSDPGRGAGETQYF. The CDR3 DNA reads TGTGCCACCAGTGACCCGGGGCGGGGGGCCGGTGAGACCCAGTACTTC.

The chain combines TRBV7-9 with TRBJ1-2; 8 bases line up with TRBD1. This CDR3 is 14 amino acids long. J was trimmed by 5 bases and V by 3 bases; bases with no gene match: 5. Germline values: CDR1 SEHNR, CDR2 FQNEAQ (reference sequence). The CDR3 region is CASSFGQGAYGYTF. The CDR3 nucleotides are TGTGCCAGCAGCTTCGGGCAGGGGGCATATGGCTACACCTTC. Full variable domain (outside the CDR3, taken from reference TRBV7-9 and TRBJ1-2): DTGVSQNPRHKITKRGQNVTFRCDPISEHNRLYWYRQTLGQGPEFLTYFQNEAQLEKSRLLSDRFSAERPKGSFSTLEIQRTEQGDSAMYLCASSFGQGAYGYTFGSGTRLTVV.

This clonotype was seen only a few times. This chain uses TRBV7-6 with TRBJ2-5; 7 bases are shared with TRBD1. V dropped 2 bases and J dropped 6; count of bases not matched to a gene: 12. Germline V CDR1 and CDR2: SGHVS, FNYEAQ. The CDR3 extends over 16 amino acids. CDR3 sequence (DNA): TGTGCCAGCAGCTTACTGGACAGGTACTCCACACAGACCCAGTACTTC. Residues: CASSLLDRYSTQTQYF.